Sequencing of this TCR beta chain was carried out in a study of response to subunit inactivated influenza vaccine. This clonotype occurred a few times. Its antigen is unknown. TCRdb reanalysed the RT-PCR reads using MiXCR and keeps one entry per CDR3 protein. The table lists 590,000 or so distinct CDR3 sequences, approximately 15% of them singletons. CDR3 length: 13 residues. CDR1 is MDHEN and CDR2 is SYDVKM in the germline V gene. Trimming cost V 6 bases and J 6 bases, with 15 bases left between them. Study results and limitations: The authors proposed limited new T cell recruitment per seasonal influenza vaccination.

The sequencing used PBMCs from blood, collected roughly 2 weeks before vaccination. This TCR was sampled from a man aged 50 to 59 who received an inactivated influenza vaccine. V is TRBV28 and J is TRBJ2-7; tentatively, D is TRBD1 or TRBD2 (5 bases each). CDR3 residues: CASSQGWGFEQYF. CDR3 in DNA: TGTGCCAGCAGCCAAGGTTGGGGGTTCGAGCAGTACTTC.